These T cell receptor beta chains were read from a single sample in a study of cytomegalovirus exposure and HLA in healthy donors. TCRdb's table, derived via immunoSEQ multiplex PCR, lists solely in-frame clones and lacks some. The sample records over 100,000 clones, roughly three quarters being singletons. Sequences were obtained from PBMCs. These receptors were taken from a woman aged 45-65 years in good health and CMV-seropositive. Both conserved end residues are part of each CDR3.

>TRBV6-1|TRBJ1-3
CASSEEGVGGNTIYF
>TRBV7-2|TRBJ1-2
CASSLADRVYGYTF
>TRBV4-3|TRBJ1-1
CASSQDVGAREAFF
>TRBV7-9|TRBJ2-1
CASSPQGLRIYNEQFF
>TRBV12-5|TRBJ2-1
CASGSGTPSYNEQFF
>TRBV9|TRBJ2-6
CASSVDGSGANGLTF
>TRBV7-9|TRBJ1-1
CASSPNMNTEAFF
>TRBV5-1|TRBJ2-5
CASSLGGDQTQYF
>TRBV7-9|TRBJ1-2
CASGFTGGYGYTF
>TRBV4-1|TRBJ2-1
CASSQSLAGVEQFF
>TRBV6-6|TRBJ1-2
CASNSLRGQDDGYTF
>TRBV27|TRBJ2-1
CASSSSPTSYNEQFF
>TRBV27|TRBJ1-1
CVSSFQQGYTEAFF
>TRBV10-3|TRBJ2-3
CAARRTSGADTQYF
>TRBV7-2|TRBJ2-7
CASSLGGAYFEQYF
>TRBV19|TRBJ2-1
CASSIHSEQFF
>TRBV7-8|TRBJ2-7
CASSLSFGTAYEQYF
>TRBV18|TRBJ2-2
CASSPVQGSGELFF
>TRBV5-6|TRBJ2-1
CASSLANLAGGLGRQFF
>TRBV6-1|TRBJ2-7
CASSELSSGMYEQYF
>TRBV6-5|TRBJ2-4
CASSYSGGNKNIQYF
>TRBV10-1|TRBJ2-7
CARETSGIYEQYF
>TRBV7-7|TRBJ2-2
CASSYGDVNAGELFF
>TRBV5-6|TRBJ2-7
CASSPGVSYEQYF
>TRBV7-6|TRBJ2-7
CASSLGGRAHEQYF
>TRBV4-2|TRBJ2-1
CASSQTGTSSGSNEQFF
>TRBV21-1|TRBJ1-2
CASSKGHRGRESDGYTF
>TRBV7-2|TRBJ1-1
CASSFGMNTEAFF
>TRBV7-8|TRBJ1-6
CASSLEGSRRNSPLHF
>TRBV28|TRBJ2-3
CASSPLPSTDTQYF
>TRBV6-1|TRBJ2-5
CASSEGGLETQYF
>TRBV6-1|TRBJ2-7
CASSLLGGSSYEQYF
>TRBV6-6|TRBJ2-2
CATQRGGNTGELFF
>TRBV5-1|TRBJ1-4
CASSRTQGATNEKLFF
>TRBV18|TRBJ2-7
CASSPLRDSVHEQYF
>TRBV6-1|TRBJ2-3
CASSASTASSTDTQYF
>TRBV18|TRBJ2-7
CASSPGGQGSYEQYF
>TRBV11-3|TRBJ2-7
CASSLQGSYEQYF
>TRBV9|TRBJ2-1
CASSSPTDWSSYNEQFF
>TRBV4-2|TRBJ1-5
CASSPLGDSNQPQHF
>TRBV7-9|TRBJ2-1
CASSLGLAVDEQFF
>TRBV30|TRBJ2-1
CARPRRGNYNEQFF
>TRBV5-6|TRBJ1-6
CASSLVAGSPLHF
>TRBV19|TRBJ2-7
CASSPGGLPYEQYF
>TRBV2|TRBJ1-4
CASTSTGGNEKLFF
>TRBV7-9|TRBJ2-7
CSSGVAAYEQYF
>TRBV7-9|TRBJ2-1
CASSSERSYNEQFF
>TRBV5-8|TRBJ2-5
CASSLLGRSGETQYF
>TRBV5-1|TRBJ2-7
CASSSGSNRYEQYF
>TRBV13|TRBJ2-5
CASSLVGLAGFQETQYF
>TRBV19|TRBJ1-2
CASSIEDGRGDGYTF
>TRBV2|TRBJ2-5
CASSGRQSQETQYF